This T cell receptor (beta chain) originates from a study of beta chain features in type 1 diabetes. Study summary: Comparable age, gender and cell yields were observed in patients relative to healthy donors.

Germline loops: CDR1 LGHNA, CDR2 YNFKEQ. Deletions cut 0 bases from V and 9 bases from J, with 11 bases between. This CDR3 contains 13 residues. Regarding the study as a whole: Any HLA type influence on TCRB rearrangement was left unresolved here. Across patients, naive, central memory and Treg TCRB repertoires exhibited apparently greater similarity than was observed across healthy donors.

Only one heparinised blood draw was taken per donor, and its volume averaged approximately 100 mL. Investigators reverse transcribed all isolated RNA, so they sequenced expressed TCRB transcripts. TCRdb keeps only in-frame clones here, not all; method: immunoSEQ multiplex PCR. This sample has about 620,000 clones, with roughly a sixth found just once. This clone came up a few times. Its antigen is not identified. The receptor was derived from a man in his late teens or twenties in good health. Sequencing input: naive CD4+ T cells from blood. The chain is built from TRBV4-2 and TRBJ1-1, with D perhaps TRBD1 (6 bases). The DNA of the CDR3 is TGTGCCAGCAGCCAAGAGCAGGGGTATCAAGCTTTCTTT. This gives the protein CASSQEQGYQAFF.